This T cell receptor (beta chain) was obtained from a study of shared clonotypes between healthy human individuals. Method: immunoSEQ multiplex PCR; TCRdb's copy keeps in-frame clones and lacks some. The sample records over 850,000 clones, about 80% being singletons. Germline CDR1 SGHTA, CDR2 FQGTGA. V shed 1 base, J shed 6 bases, and the junction held 5 bases outside the gene matches. The CDR3 is 16 residues long. This TCR was sampled from a man aged 18 to 29 in good health. Some clones in this sample may be carry-over from other donors' samples. V usage is TRBV7-3 and J usage is TRBJ2-3, with 12 bases that match TRBD2. The sample consisted of memory CD4+ T cells from PBMCs. As to subset: CD45RA-negative fraction. CDR3 sequence (DNA): TGTGCCAGCAGCTTAAGACTAGCGGGAGTCACCGATACGCAGTATTTT. It specifies CASSLRLAGVTDTQYF.